This entry features one T cell receptor (beta chain) sequence. Its antigen is currently unknown. Researchers partitioned CD4+ cells into CD45RA+ naive and CD45RA-negative memory subsets. Sequencing was at deep level. The protocol was immunoSEQ multiplex PCR, while the TCRdb copy is restricted to in-frame clones and leaves out a portion. The data show more than 1.2 million clones, with approximately 98.5% seen just once and roughly 0.35% held by the top ten. The data were obtained in a study of shared clonotypes between healthy human individuals. The V end was cut by 6 bases, the J end by 7 bases, with 13 bases between. This CDR3 has 12 residues. From germline, CDR1 is SGHTS and CDR2 YDEGEE. Overall study findings and caveats: Non-shared clonotypes had lower generation probabilities than clonotypes shared by all four sorted-subset donors. Naive CD4 clonotype sharing across several donors was approximately 5%.

The receptor was isolated from a young man in good health. The material sequenced was naive CD4+ T cells sorted from blood. The subset: CD45RA+ positively selected. The rearrangement links TRBV5-8 to TRBJ1-1, with a weak D call TRBD1 (6 bases). The CDR3, as DNA: TGTGCCAGCACCCGGACAGAGGTTGAAGCTTTCTTT. Protein sequence: CASTRTEVEAFF.